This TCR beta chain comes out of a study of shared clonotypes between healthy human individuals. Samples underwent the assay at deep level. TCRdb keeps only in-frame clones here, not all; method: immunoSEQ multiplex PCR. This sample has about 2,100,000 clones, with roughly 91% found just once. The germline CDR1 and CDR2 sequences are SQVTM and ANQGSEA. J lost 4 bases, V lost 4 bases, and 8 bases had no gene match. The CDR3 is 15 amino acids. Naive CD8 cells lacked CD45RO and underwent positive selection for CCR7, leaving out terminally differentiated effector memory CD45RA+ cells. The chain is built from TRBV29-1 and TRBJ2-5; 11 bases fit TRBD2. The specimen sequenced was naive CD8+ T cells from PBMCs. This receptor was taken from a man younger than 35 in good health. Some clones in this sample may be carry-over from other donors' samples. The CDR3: CSVGLAGGVRETQYF. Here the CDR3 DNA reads TGCAGCGTTGGTCTAGCGGGAGGTGTCCGAGAGACCCAGTACTTC.